A single count supports the clone carrying this T cell receptor (beta chain). Its antigen is unknown. Every one of the patients relapsed after autologous stem cell transplantation (brentuximab vedotin exposure was variable). These data originate in a study of PD-1 blockade in classical Hodgkin lymphoma. Germline V gives CDR1 SEHNR, CDR2 FQNEAQ (reference sequence). The CDR3 runs to 15 residues. V dropped 1 base and J dropped 1; count of bases not matched to a gene: 2. Study-wide results and limits: The study reported lower baseline TCR diversity in newly diagnosed patients than in healthy donors. CD4+ TCR diversity rose significantly by C4D1, and CD8+ TCR diversity did not.

Sequencing used immunoSEQ multiplex PCR; TCRdb keeps in-frame clones, though not all of them. This table has about 43,000 clones, roughly 70% appearing once. The source material was peripheral blood mononuclear cells (PBMCs), sampled before the second cycle of nivolumab. This rearrangement joins TRBV7-9 to TRBJ2-3; 7 positions agree with TRBD2. The receptor was derived from a human donor with classical Hodgkin lymphoma. CDR3 sequence (DNA): TGTGCCAGCAGCTTAGGGCTAGCGGGCACAGATACGCAGTATTTT. Translating gives CASSLGLAGTDTQYF.